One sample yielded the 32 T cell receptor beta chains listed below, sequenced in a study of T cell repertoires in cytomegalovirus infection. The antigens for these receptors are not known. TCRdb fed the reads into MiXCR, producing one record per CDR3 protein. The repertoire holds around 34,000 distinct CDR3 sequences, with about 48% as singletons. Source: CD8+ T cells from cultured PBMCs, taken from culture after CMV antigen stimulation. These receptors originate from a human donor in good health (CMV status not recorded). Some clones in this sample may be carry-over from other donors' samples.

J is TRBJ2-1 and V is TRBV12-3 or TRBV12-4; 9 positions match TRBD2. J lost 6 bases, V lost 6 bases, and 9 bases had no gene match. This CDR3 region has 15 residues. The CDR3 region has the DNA TGTGCCAGCAGCACTCTAGCGGGGAAACTCAATGAGCAGTTCTTC. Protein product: CASSTLAGKLNEQFF.

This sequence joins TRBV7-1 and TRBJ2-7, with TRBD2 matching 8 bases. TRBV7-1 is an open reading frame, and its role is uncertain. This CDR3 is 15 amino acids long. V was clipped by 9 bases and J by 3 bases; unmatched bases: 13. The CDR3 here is CASSGGSGAHYEQYF. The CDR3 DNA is TGTGCCAGTTCGGGGGGGAGCGGGGCGCACTACGAGCAGTACTTC.

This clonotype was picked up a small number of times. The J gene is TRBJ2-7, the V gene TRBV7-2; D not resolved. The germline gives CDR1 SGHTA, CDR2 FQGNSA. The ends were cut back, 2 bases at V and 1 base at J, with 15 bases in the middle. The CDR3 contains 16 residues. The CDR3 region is CASSLSRRAQSYEQYF. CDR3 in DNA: TGTGCCAGCAGCTTATCACGTAGGGCACAATCCTACGAGCAGTACTTC.

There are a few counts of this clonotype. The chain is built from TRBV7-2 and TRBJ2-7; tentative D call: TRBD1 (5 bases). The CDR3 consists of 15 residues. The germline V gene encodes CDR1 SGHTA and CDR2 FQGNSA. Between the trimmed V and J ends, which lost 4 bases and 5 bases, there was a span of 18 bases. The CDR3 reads CASSSITGSKDEQYF. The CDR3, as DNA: TGTGCCAGCAGCTCAATAACAGGTTCCAAGGACGAGCAGTACTTC.

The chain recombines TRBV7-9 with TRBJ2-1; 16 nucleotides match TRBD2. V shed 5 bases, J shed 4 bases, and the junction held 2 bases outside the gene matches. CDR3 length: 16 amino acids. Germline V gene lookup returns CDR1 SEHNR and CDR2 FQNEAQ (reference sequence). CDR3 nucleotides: TGTGCCAGCAGCCGGGGACTAGCGGGAGGGTACAATGAGCAGTTCTTC. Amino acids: CASSRGLAGGYNEQFF.

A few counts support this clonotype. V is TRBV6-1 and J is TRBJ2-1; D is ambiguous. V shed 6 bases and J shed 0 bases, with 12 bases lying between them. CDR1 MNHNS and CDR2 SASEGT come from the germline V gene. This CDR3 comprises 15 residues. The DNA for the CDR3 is TGTGCCAGCAGGAATACGCGGCGCTCCTACAATGAGCAGTTCTTC. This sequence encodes CASRNTRRSYNEQFF.

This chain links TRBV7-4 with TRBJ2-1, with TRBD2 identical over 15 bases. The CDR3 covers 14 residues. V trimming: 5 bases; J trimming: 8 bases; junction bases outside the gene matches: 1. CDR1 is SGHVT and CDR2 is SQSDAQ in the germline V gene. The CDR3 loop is CASSRTSGRDEQFF. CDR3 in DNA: TGTGCCAGCAGCCGGACTAGCGGGAGGGATGAGCAGTTCTTC.

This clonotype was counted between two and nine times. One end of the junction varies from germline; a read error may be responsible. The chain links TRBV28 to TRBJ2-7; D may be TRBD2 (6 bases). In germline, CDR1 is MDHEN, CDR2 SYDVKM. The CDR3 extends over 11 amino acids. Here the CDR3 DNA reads TGTGCCAGCAGTTTAGGGGTGACTAGGGACTTC. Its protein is CASSLGVTRDF. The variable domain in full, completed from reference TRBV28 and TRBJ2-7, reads DVKVTQSSRYLVKRTGEKVFLECVQDMDHENMFWYRQDPGLGLRLIYFSYDVKMKEKGDIPEGYSVSREKKERFSLILESASTNQTSMYLCASSLGVTRDFGPGTRLTVT.

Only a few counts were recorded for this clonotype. The CDR3 bases are TGTGCCAGCAGGCCCCTCGGGGGGGGGCGCAACGAGCAGTACTTC. Translation gives CASRPLGGGRNEQYF. The chain couples TRBV6-1 to TRBJ2-7; 8 bases line up with TRBD2. CDR3 size: 15 residues. Germline trimming cut 6 bases from V and 5 bases from J; bases unmatched to any gene: 12. CDR1 is MNHNS and CDR2 is SASEGT in the germline V gene.

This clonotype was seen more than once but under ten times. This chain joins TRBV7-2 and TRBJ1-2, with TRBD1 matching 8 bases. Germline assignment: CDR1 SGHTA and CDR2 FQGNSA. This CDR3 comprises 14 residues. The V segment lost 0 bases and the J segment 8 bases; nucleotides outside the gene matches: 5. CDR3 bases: TGTGCCAGCAGCTTAGCCAGGGGGCACCACGGCTACACCTTC. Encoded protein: CASSLARGHHGYTF. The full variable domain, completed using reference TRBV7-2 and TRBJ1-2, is GAGVSQSPSNKVTEKGKDVELRCDPISGHTALYWYRQSLGQGLEFLIYFQGNSAPDKSGLPSDRFSAERTGGSVSTLTIQRTQQEDSAVYLCASSLARGHHGYTFGSGTRLTVV.

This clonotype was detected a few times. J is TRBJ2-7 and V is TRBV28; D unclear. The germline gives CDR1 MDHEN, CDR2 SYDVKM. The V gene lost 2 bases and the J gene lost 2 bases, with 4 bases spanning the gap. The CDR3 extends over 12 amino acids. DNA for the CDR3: TGTGCCAGCAGTTTAATGGCCTACGAGCAGTACTTC. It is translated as CASSLMAYEQYF.

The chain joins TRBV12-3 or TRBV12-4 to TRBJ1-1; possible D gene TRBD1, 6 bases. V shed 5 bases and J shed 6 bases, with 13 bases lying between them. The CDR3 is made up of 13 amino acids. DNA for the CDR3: TGTGCCAGCAGTACAGGGTACGTCGCTGAAGCTTTCTTT. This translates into CASSTGYVAEAFF.

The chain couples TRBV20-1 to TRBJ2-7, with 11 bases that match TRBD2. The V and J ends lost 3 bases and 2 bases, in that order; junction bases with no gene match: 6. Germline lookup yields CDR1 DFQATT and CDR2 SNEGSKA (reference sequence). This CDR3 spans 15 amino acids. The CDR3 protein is CSASQTSGTTYEQYF. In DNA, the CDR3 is TGCAGTGCTAGTCAGACTAGCGGGACAACCTACGAGCAGTACTTC.

The CDR3 DNA is TGTGCCAGCAGCCCGAGAACAGGCGGCCAAGAGACCCAGTACTTC. It translates to CASSPRTGGQETQYF. The chain uses TRBV7-3 and TRBJ2-5; maybe TRBD1 (5 bases). Per germline, CDR1 SGHTA and CDR2 FQGTGA. CDR3 size: 15 residues. The V end was cut by 5 bases, the J end by 1 base, with 14 bases between.

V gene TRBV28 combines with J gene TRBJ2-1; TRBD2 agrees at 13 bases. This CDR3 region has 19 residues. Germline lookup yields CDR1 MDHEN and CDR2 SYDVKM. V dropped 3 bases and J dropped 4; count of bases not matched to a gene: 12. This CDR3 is CASSFRETSGRAIYNEQFF. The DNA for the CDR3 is TGTGCCAGCAGTTTCAGGGAAACTAGCGGGAGGGCGATTTACAATGAGCAGTTCTTC.

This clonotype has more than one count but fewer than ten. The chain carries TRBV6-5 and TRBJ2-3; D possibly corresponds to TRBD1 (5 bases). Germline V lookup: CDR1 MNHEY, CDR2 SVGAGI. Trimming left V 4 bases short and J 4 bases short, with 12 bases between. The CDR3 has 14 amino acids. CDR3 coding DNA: TGTGCCAGCAGTTCAGGGATTTCGGCAGATACGCAGTATTTT. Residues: CASSSGISADTQYF.

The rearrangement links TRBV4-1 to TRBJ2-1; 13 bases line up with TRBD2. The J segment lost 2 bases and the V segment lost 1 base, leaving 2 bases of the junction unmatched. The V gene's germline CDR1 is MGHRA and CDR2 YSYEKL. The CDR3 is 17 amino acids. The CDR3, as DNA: TGCGCCAGCAGCCAAGGGACTAGCGGGGGAACCTACAATGAGCAGTTCTTC. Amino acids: CASSQGTSGGTYNEQFF.

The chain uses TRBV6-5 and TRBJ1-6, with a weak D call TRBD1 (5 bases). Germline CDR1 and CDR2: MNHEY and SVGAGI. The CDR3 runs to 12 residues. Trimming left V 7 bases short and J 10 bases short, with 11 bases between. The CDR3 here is CASMGQSSPLHF. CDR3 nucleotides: TGTGCCAGCATGGGGCAGTCGTCACCCCTCCACTTT.

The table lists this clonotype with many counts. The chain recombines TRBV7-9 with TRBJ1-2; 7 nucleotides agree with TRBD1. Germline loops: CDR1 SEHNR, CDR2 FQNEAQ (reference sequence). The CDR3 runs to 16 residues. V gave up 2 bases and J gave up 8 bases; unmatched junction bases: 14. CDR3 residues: CASSLLLEQGLGGYTF. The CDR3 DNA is TGTGCCAGCAGCTTATTGCTGGAACAGGGGTTGGGGGGCTACACCTTC.

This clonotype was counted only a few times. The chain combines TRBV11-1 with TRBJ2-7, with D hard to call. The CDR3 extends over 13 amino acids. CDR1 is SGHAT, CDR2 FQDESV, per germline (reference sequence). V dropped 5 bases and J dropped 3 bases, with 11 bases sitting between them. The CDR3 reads CASSMGDNYEQYF. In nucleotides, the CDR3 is TGTGCCAGCAGCATGGGCGACAACTACGAGCAGTACTTC.

The CDR3 sequence is CASSGRNRAYQPQHF. The CDR3 region has the DNA TGTGCCAGCAGTGGCCGGAACAGGGCTTATCAGCCCCAGCATTTT. This chain uses TRBV6-1 with TRBJ1-5; the D gene is possibly TRBD1 (6 bases). CDR3 length: 15 residues. Trimming cost V 4 bases and J 5 bases, with 15 bases left between them. Germline loops: CDR1 MNHNS, CDR2 SASEGT.

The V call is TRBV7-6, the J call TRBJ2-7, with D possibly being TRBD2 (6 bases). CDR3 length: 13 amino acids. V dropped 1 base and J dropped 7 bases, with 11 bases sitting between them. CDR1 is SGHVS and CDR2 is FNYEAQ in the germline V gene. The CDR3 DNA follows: TGTGCCAGCAGCTTAGAGGCTAGCGCGGAGCAGTACTTC. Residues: CASSLEASAEQYF. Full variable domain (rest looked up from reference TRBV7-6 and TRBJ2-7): GAGVSQSPRYKVTKRGQDVALRCDPISGHVSLYWYRQALGQGPEFLTYFNYEAQQDKSGLPNDRFSAERPEGSISTLTIQRTEQRDSAMYRCASSLEASAEQYFGPGTRLTVT.

CDR3 in DNA: TGTGCCAGCAGCTTCCCACAGGCAAACTATGGCTACACCTTC. Translated: CASSFPQANYGYTF. The chain links TRBV7-2 to TRBJ1-2, with D possibly being TRBD1 (5 bases). The V gene lost 3 bases and the J gene lost 2 bases, with 10 bases spanning the gap. Germline values: CDR1 SGHTA, CDR2 FQGNSA. This CDR3 comprises 14 residues.

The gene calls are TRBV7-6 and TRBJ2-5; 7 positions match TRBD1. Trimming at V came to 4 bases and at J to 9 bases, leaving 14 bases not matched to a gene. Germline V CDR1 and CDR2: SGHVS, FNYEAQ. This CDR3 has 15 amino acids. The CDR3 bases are TGTGCCAGCAGCTCCGGGACAGAAGCCCCAGGGTCCCAGTACTTC. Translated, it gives CASSSGTEAPGSQYF.

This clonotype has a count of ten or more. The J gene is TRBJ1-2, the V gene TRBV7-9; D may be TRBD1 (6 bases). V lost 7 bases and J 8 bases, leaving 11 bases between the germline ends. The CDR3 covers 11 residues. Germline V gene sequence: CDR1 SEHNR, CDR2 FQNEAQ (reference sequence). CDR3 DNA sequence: TGTGCCAGCATCCACAGGGACGGCTACACCTTC. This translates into CASIHRDGYTF.

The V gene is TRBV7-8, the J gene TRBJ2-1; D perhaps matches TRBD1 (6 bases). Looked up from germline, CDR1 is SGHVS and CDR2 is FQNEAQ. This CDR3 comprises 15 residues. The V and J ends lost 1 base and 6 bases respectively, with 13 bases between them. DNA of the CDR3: TGTGCCAGCAGCTTAGATCCAGGGGTTGTCAATGAGCAGTTCTTC. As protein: CASSLDPGVVNEQFF.

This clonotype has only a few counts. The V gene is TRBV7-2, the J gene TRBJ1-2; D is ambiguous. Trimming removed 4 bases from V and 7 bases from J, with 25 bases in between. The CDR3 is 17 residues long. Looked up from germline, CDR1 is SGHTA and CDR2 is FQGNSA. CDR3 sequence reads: CASSSRGPGYSAPGYTF. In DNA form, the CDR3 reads TGTGCCAGCAGCTCCCGTGGTCCAGGTTATTCGGCGCCTGGCTACACCTTC.

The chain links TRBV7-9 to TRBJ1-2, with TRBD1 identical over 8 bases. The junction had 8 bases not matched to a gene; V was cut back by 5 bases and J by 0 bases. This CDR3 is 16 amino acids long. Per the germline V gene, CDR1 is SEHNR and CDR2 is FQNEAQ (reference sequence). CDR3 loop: CASSRTGTGSNYGYTF. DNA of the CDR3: TGTGCCAGCAGCCGTACCGGGACAGGCTCTAACTATGGCTACACCTTC.

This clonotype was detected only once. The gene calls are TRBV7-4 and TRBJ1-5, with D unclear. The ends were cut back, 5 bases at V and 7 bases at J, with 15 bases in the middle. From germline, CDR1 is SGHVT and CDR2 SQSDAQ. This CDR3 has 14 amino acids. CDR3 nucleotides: TGTGCCAGCAGCCTGCCGGGTGGTGAGCAGCCCCAGCATTTT. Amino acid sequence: CASSLPGGEQPQHF.

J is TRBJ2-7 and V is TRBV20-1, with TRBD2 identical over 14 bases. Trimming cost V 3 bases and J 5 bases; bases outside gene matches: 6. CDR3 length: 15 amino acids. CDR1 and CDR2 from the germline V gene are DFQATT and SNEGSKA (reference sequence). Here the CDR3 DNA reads TGCAGTGCTAGGGGACTAGCGGGAGAGGTCCACGAGCAGTACTTC. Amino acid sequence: CSARGLAGEVHEQYF.

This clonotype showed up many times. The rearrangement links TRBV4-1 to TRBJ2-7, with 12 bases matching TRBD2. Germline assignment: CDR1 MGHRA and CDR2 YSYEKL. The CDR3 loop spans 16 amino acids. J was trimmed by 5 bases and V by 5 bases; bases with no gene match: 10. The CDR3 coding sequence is TGCGCCAGCAGCTCCCGCAGACTAGCGGGAGCCCACGAGCAGTACTTC. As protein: CASSSRRLAGAHEQYF.

The CDR3 protein is CASSFLTSGTSNEQFF. The CDR3 DNA follows: TGTGCCAGCAGCTTTTTGACTAGCGGGACCTCCAATGAGCAGTTCTTC. The chain carries TRBV7-3 and TRBJ2-1, with 11 nucleotides matching TRBD2. The CDR3 is made up of 16 amino acids. Germline V gene data show CDR1 as SGHTA and CDR2 as FQGTGA. Losses at the gene ends were 3 bases for V and 6 bases for J; bases not matched to a gene: 7.